This T cell receptor (beta chain) is from a study of CD8 T cells in Susac syndrome. The CDR3 contains 14 residues. Germline lookup yields CDR1 MGHRA and CDR2 YSYEKL. J gave up 4 bases and V 1 base, and 4 bases lay outside the gene matches. Roughly 0.45 to 1 ug RNA was reverse transcribed with random hexamers. MiXCR, run by TCRdb on the immunoSEQ multiplex PCR reads, gives a single entry per CDR3 protein. The repertoire holds fewer than 250,000 distinct CDR3 sequences, with 92% as singletons. The chain couples TRBV4-1 to TRBJ2-7, with TRBD1 matching over 7 bases. The source material was CD8+ T cells from PBMCs. The clonotype comes from a human donor with multiple sclerosis. The CDR3 bases are TGCGCCAGCAGCCAAGGAGTACAGGGGTACGAGCAGTACTTC. It encodes CASSQGVQGYEQYF.